A selection of T cell receptor beta chains follows, all from one sample in a study of cytomegalovirus exposure and HLA in healthy donors. Data came from immunoSEQ multiplex PCR; TCRdb stores just in-frame clones and leaves some out. The sample shows 100,000 to 150,000 clones, roughly four fifths of them seen only once. Sequences were obtained from PBMCs. The receptors derive from a woman between 40 and 50 years old in good health and CMV-seropositive. Each CDR3 is given with its conserved first and last residue. Each record gives: clone size, D gene, J gene, V gene, CDR3 protein, CDR3 DNA. The D gene is left open where the match is weak. The size of a clone is reported for some rows only, either as once, few or many, or as a class for expanded clones.

clone_size: NA
d_call: TRBD2
j_call: TRBJ2-5
v_call: TRBV7-9
cdr3_aa: CASRKFSGTTGETQYF
cdr3_nt: TGTGCCAGCAGGAAATTTAGCGGGACTACGGGAGAGACCCAGTACTTC

clone_size: NA
d_call: NA
j_call: TRBJ2-5
v_call: TRBV6-7
cdr3_aa: CASSFCPGIVETQYF
cdr3_nt: TGTGCCAGCAGTTTTTGTCCAGGGATCGTCGAGACCCAGTACTTC

clone_size: NA
d_call: TRBD1
j_call: TRBJ1-2
v_call: TRBV5-6
cdr3_aa: CASSPGQGRYYGYTF
cdr3_nt: TGTGCCAGCAGCCCCGGACAGGGGAGGTATTATGGCTACACCTTC

clone_size: NA
d_call: TRBD1
j_call: TRBJ2-7
v_call: TRBV4-3
cdr3_aa: CASSADREIHEQYF
cdr3_nt: TGCGCCAGCAGCGCGGACAGGGAAATCCACGAGCAGTACTTC

clone_size: few
d_call: TRBD2
j_call: TRBJ2-7
v_call: TRBV4-2
cdr3_aa: CASSQGQGGTYEQYF
cdr3_nt: TGTGCCAGCAGCCAAGGGCAGGGAGGGACCTACGAGCAGTACTTC

clone_size: NA
d_call: NA
j_call: TRBJ2-7
v_call: TRBV7-3
cdr3_aa: CASSLSSGSEQYF
cdr3_nt: TGTGCCAGCAGCTTAAGTTCCGGGTCCGAGCAGTACTTC

clone_size: NA
d_call: NA
j_call: TRBJ1-1
v_call: TRBV6-6
cdr3_aa: CASGTTGEKEAFF
cdr3_nt: TGTGCCAGCGGGACTACGGGAGAGAAAGAAGCTTTCTTT

clone_size: few
d_call: NA
j_call: TRBJ2-7
v_call: TRBV4-2
cdr3_aa: CASSHTGEAYEQYF
cdr3_nt: TGTGCCAGCAGCCACACAGGGGAGGCCTACGAGCAGTACTTC

clone_size: NA
d_call: TRBD1
j_call: TRBJ1-2
v_call: TRBV28
cdr3_aa: CASSFQRTGDGYTF
cdr3_nt: TGTGCCAGCAGTTTTCAAAGGACAGGGGATGGCTACACCTTC

clone_size: NA
d_call: TRBD1
j_call: TRBJ1-1
v_call: TRBV7-9
cdr3_aa: CASSLGAGGFTEAFF
cdr3_nt: TGTGCCAGCAGCTTAGGTGCAGGGGGCTTCACTGAAGCTTTCTTT

clone_size: NA
d_call: NA
j_call: TRBJ2-6
v_call: TRBV29-1
cdr3_aa: CSVEGPPGPSSGANVLTF
cdr3_nt: TGCAGCGTTGAAGGTCCCCCAGGGCCAAGCTCTGGGGCCAACGTCCTGACTTTC